This TCR beta chain derives from a study of radiotherapy plus CTLA-4 blockade in lung cancer. In the study overall: Objective responses were recorded in about 18% of patients, with disease control recorded in around 30%.

V shed 8 bases, J shed 5 bases, and the junction held 9 bases outside the gene matches. CDR3 size: 15 residues. CDR1 and CDR2 from the germline V gene are LNHDA and SQIVND (reference sequence). Data came from immunoSEQ multiplex PCR; TCRdb stores just in-frame clones and leaves some out. Of 45,000 to 75,000 clones in the sample, 77% were seen once. In regard to this clone: Its matching antigen is unknown.

Study findings and constraints: How blood T cell clones changed early, along with interferon-beta, reportedly forecast response best.

The sequencing here drew on peripheral blood, taken from a patient treated with radiotherapy plus ipilimumab. The source of this sequence is a human donor with non-small cell lung cancer who had a partial response to radiotherapy plus ipilimumab. This rearrangement joins TRBV19 to TRBJ2-2; TRBD2 agrees at 9 bases. The chain's CDR3 is CASRPPAGGTGELFF. DNA for the CDR3: TGTGCCAGTCGCCCCCCAGCGGGGGGTACCGGGGAGCTGTTTTTT.